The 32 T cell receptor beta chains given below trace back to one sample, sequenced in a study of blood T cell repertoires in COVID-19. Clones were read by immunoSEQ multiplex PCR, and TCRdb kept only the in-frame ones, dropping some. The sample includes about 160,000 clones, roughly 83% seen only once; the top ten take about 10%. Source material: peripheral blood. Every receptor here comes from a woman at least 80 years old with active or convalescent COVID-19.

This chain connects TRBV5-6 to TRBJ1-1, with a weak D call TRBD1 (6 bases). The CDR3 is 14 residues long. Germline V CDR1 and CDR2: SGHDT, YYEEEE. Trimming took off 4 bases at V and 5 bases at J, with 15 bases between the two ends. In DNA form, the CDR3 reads TGTGCCAGCAGCCCGGGAGGGAGGGGGACTGAAGCTTTCTTT. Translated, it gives CASSPGGRGTEAFF.

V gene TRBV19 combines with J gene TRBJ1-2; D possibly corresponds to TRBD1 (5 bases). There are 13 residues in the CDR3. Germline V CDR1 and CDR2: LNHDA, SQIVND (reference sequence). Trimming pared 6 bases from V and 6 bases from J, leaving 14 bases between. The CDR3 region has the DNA TGTGCCAGTAGAAGTCAGGGAACCGATGGCTACACCTTC. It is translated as CASRSQGTDGYTF.

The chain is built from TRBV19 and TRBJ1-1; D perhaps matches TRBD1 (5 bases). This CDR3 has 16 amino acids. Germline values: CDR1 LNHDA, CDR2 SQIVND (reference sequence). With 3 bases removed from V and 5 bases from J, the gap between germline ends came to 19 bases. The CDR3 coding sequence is TGTGCCAGTAGTATGAAGATGGCAGGCGGACAAACTGAAGCTTTCTTT. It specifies CASSMKMAGGQTEAFF.

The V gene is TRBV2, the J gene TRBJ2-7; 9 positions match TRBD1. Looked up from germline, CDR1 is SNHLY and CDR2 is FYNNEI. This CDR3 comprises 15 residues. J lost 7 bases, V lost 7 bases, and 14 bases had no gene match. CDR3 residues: CASIDRDRDNREQYF. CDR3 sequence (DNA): TGTGCCAGCATTGACCGGGACAGGGACAATCGGGAGCAGTACTTC. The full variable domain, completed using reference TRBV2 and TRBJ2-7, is EPEVTQTPSHQVTQMGQEVILRCVPISNHLYFYWYRQILGQKVEFLVSFYNNEISEKSEIFDDQFSVERPDGSNFTLKIRSTKLEDSAMYFCASIDRDRDNREQYFGPGTRLTVT.

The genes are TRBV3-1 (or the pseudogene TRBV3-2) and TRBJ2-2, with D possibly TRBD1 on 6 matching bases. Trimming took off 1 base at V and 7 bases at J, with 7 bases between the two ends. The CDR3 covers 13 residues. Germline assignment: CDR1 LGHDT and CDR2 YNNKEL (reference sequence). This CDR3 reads CASSQAQGGELFF. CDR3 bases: TGTGCCAGCAGCCAAGCACAGGGCGGGGAGCTGTTTTTT.

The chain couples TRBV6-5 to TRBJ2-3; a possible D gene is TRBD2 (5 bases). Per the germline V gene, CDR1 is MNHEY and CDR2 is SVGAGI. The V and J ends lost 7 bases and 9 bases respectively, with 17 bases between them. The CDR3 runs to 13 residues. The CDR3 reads CASTPRGGLTQYF. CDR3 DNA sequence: TGTGCCAGCACCCCCCGTGGAGGCCTCACGCAGTATTTT.

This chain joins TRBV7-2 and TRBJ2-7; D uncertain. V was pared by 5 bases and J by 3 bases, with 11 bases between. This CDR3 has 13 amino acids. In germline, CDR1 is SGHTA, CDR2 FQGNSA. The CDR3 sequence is CASSARWVYEQYF. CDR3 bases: TGTGCCAGCAGCGCCAGGTGGGTCTACGAGCAGTACTTC.

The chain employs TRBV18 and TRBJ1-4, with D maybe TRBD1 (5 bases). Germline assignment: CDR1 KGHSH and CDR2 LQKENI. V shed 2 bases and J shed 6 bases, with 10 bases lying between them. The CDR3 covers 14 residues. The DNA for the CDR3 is TGTGCCAGCTCACCAATGGGGCGATATGAAAAACTGTTTTTT. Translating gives CASSPMGRYEKLFF.

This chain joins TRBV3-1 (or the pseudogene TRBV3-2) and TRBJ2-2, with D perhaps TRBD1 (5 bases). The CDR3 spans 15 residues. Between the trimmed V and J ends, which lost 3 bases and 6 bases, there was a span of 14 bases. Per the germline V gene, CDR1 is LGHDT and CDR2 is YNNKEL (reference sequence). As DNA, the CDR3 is TGTGCCAGCAGCCAGGGGCACAATCCTCCCGGGGAGCTGTTTTTT. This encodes CASSQGHNPPGELFF.

Here the CDR3 reads CASSTGSSYNEQFF. DNA of the CDR3: TGTGCCAGCAGCACAGGGAGCTCCTACAATGAGCAGTTCTTC. The chain links TRBV9 to TRBJ2-1, with D maybe TRBD1 (6 bases). CDR1 and CDR2 (germline): SGDLS, YYNGEE. V lost 4 bases and J lost 0, with 8 bases in between. This CDR3 is built from 14 residues. Together with reference TRBV9 and TRBJ2-1, the CDR3 gives the full variable domain: DSGVTQTPKHLITATGQRVTLRCSPRSGDLSVYWYQQSLDQGLQFLIQYYNGEERAKGNILERFSAQQFPDLHSELNLSSLELGDSALYFCASSTGSSYNEQFFGPGTRLTVL.

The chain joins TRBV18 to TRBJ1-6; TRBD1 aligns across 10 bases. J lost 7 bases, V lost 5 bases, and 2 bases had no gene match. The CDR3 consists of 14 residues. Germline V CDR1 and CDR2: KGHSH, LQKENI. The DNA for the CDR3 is TGTGCCAGCTCAGAGGGACAGGGGAATTCACCCCTCCACTTT. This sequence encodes CASSEGQGNSPLHF.

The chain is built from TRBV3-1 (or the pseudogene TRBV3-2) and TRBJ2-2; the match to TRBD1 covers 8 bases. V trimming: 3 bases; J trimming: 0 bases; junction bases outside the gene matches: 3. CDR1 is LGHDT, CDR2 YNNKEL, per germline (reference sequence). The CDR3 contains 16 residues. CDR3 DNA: TGTGCCAGCAGCCAGGCGGGACAGGCGAACACCGGGGAGCTGTTTTTT. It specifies CASSQAGQANTGELFF.

The CDR3 here is CAISGGQGSSYEQYF. The CDR3 region has the DNA TGTGCCATCAGTGGGGGACAGGGGAGCTCCTACGAGCAGTACTTC. V and J are TRBV10-3 and TRBJ2-7; 10 bases map to TRBD1. V shed 4 bases and J 0 bases; nucleotides not matched to a gene: 3. The V gene's germline CDR1 is ENHRY and CDR2 SYGVKD. The CDR3 consists of 15 residues.

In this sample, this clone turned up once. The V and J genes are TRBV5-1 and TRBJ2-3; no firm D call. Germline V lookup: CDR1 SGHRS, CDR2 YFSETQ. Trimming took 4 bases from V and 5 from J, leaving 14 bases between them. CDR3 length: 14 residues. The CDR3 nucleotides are TGCGCCAGCAGCCACCAAAGAGTCGGAGATACGCAGTATTTT. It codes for CASSHQRVGDTQYF.

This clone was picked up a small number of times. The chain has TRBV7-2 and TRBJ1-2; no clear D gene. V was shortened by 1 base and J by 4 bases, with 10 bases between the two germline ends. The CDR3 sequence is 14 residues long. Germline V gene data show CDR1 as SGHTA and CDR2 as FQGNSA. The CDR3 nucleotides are TGTGCCAGCAGCTTAGTGCGGGCCTCCTATGGCTACACCTTC. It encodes CASSLVRASYGYTF.

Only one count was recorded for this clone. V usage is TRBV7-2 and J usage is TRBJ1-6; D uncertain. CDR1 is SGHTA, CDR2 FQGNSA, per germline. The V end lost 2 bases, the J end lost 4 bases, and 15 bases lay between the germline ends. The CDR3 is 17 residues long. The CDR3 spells CASSLLAPRIYNSPLHF. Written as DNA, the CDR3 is TGTGCCAGCAGCTTACTGGCCCCCAGAATATATAATTCACCCCTCCACTTT. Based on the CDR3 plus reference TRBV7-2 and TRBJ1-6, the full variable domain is GAGVSQSPSNKVTEKGKDVELRCDPISGHTALYWYRQSLGQGLEFLIYFQGNSAPDKSGLPSDRFSAERTGGSVSTLTIQRTQQEDSAVYLCASSLLAPRIYNSPLHFGNGTRLTVT.

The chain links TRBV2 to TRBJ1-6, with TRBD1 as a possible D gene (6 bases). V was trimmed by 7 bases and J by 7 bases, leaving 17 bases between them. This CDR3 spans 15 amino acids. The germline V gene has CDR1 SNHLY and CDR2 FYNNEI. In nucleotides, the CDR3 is TGTGCCAGCATGCCCGGCCTCCAGGGGAATTCACCCCTCCACTTT. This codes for CASMPGLQGNSPLHF.

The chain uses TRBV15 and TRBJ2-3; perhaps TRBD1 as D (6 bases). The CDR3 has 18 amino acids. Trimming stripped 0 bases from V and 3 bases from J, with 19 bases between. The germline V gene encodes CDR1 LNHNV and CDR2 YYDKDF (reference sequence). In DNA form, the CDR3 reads TGTGCCACCAGCAGAGATAGGGCTAGTCAGGGGATGACAGATACGCAGTATTTT. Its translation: CATSRDRASQGMTDTQYF. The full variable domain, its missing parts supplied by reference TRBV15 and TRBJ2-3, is DAMVIQNPRYQVTQFGKPVTLSCSQTLNHNVMYWYQQKSSQAPKLLFHYYDKDFNNEADTPDNFQSRRPNTSFCFLDIRSPGLGDTAMYLCATSRDRASQGMTDTQYFGPGTRLTVL.

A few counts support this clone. CDR3 in DNA: TGCGCCAGCAGCTTGGATGGGACACGCAATTCACCCCTCCACTTT. Its translation: CASSLDGTRNSPLHF. This rearrangement joins TRBV5-1 to TRBJ1-6, with D maybe TRBD1 (6 bases). V lost 0 bases, J lost 7 bases, and 11 bases lay in between. This CDR3 has 15 residues. The germline gives CDR1 SGHRS, CDR2 YFSETQ.

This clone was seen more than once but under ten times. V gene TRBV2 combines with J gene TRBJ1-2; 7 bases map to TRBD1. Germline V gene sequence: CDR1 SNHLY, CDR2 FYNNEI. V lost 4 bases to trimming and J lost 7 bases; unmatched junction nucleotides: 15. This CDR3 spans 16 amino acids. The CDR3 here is CASSGQGGTAGGGYTF. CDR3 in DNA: TGTGCCAGCAGTGGGCAAGGCGGGACAGCAGGCGGTGGCTACACCTTC.

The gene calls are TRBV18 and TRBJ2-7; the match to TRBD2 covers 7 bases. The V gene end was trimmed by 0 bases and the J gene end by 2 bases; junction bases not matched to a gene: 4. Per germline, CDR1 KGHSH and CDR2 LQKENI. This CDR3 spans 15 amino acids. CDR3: CASSPPGGTPYEQYF. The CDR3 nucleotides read TGTGCCAGCTCACCACCGGGAGGGACCCCCTACGAGCAGTACTTC.

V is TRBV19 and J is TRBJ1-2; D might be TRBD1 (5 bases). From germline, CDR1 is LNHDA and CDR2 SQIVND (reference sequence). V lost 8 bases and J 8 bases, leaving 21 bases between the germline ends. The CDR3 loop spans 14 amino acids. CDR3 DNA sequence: TGTGCCAGTTACAGCCGGGAGGCAGGGAAAGGCTACACCTTC. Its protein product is CASYSREAGKGYTF. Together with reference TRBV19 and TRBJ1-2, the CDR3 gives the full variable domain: DGGITQSPKYLFRKEGQNVTLSCEQNLNHDAMYWYRQDPGQGLRLIYYSQIVNDFQKGDIAEGYSVSREKKESFPLTVTSAQKNPTAFYLCASYSREAGKGYTFGSGTRLTVV.

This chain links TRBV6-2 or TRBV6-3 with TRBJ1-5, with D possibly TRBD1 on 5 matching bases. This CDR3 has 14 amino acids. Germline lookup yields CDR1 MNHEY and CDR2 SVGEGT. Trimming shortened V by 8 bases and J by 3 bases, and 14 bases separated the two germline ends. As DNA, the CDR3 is TGTGCCAGCGGTTCAACAGGATACAATCAGCCCCAGCATTTT. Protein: CASGSTGYNQPQHF.

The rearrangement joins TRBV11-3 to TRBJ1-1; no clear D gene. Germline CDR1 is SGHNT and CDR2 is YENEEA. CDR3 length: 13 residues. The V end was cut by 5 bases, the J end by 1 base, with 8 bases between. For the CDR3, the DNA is TGTGCCAGCAGCCCAAAACAGAACACTGAAGCTTTCTTT. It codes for CASSPKQNTEAFF.

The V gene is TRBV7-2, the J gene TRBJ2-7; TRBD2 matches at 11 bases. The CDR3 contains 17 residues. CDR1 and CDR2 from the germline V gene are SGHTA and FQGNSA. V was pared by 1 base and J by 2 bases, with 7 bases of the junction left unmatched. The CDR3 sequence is CASSLGIPGLAAYEQYF. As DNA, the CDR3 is TGTGCCAGCAGCTTAGGGATCCCGGGACTAGCGGCCTACGAGCAGTACTTC.

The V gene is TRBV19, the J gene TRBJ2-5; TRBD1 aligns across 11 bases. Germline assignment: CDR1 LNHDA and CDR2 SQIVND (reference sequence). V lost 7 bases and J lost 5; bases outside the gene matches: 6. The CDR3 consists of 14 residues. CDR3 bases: TGTGCCAGTAATCCCCGGGACAGGGGGGAGACCCAGTACTTC. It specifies CASNPRDRGETQYF.

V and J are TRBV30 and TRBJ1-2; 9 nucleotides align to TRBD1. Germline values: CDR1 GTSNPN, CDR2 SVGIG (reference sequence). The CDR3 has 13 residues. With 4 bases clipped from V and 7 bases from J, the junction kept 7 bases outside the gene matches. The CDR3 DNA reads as TGTGCCTGGACTGAACAGGGGGCTGGTGGCTACACCTTC. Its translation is CAWTEQGAGGYTF.

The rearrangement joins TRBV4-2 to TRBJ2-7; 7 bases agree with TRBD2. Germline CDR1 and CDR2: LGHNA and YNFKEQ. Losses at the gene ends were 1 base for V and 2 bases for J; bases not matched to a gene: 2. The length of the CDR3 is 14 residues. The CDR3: CASSQGEGTYEQYF. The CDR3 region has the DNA TGTGCCAGCAGCCAAGGGGAGGGGACCTACGAGCAGTACTTC.

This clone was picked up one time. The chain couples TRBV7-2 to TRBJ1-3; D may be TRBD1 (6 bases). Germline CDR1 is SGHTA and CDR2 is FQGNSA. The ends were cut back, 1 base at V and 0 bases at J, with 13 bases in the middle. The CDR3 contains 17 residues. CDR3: CASSLDRDTLSGNTIYF. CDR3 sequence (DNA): TGTGCCAGCAGCTTAGACCGGGACACCCTCTCTGGAAACACCATATATTTT. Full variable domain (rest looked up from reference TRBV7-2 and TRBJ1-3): GAGVSQSPSNKVTEKGKDVELRCDPISGHTALYWYRQSLGQGLEFLIYFQGNSAPDKSGLPSDRFSAERTGGSVSTLTIQRTQQEDSAVYLCASSLDRDTLSGNTIYFGEGSWLTVV.

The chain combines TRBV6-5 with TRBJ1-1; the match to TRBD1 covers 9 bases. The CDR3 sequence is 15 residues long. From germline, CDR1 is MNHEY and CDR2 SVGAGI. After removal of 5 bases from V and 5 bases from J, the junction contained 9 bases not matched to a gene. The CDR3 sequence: CASSLKTGGGTEAFF. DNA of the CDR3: TGTGCCAGCAGTCTAAAGACAGGGGGAGGTACTGAAGCTTTCTTT.

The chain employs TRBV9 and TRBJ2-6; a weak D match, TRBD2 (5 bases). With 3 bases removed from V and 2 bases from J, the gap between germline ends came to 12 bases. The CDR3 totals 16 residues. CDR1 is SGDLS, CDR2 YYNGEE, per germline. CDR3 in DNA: TGTGCCAGCAGCGCCGGCCTGGAGGCTGGGGCCAACGTCCTGACTTTC. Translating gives CASSAGLEAGANVLTF.

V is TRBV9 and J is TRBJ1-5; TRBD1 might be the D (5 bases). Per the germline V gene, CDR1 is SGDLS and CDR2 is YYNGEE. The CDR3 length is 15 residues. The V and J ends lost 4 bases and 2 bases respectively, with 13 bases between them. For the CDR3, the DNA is TGTGCCAGCAGCATCGGGGGTAACGGCAATCAGCCCCAGCATTTT. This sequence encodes CASSIGGNGNQPQHF.